Listed here are 23 T cell receptor beta chains from one sample, sequenced in a study of T cell responses to AZD1222 COVID-19 vaccine. Here immunoSEQ multiplex PCR was the method, and the copy in TCRdb shows in-frame clones only, minus some. Altogether about 86,000 clones are present, 90% being singletons, with the ten largest covering around 2.8%. Specimen: peripheral blood, collected on day 0 of AZD1222 vaccination. The receptors here all came from an adult in good health.

V gene TRBV11-3 combines with J gene TRBJ1-6; the D is unclear. Trimming left V 5 bases short and J 7 bases short, with 9 bases between. Germline-derived CDR1 and CDR2 are SGHNT and YENEEA. The CDR3 totals 13 residues. The DNA for the CDR3 is TGTGCCAGCAGCGCCGCGGGGAATTCACCCCTCCACTTT. Protein sequence: CASSAAGNSPLHF.

The chain links TRBV29-1 to TRBJ2-2, with 12 bases matching TRBD2. The J segment lost 7 bases and the V segment lost 3 bases, leaving 3 bases of the junction unmatched. The germline V gene encodes CDR1 SQVTM and CDR2 ANQGSEA. This CDR3 spans 14 amino acids. The CDR3 here is CSVETSGSVGELFF. CDR3 coding DNA: TGCAGCGTTGAGACTAGCGGGAGTGTCGGGGAGCTGTTTTTT.

This rearrangement joins TRBV6-5 to TRBJ1-3; the D is unclear. The CDR3 has 16 residues. Trimming removed 2 bases from V and 4 bases from J, with 15 bases in between. In germline, CDR1 is MNHEY, CDR2 SVGAGI. The CDR3 loop is CASSYTAVVDGNTIYF. CDR3 in DNA: TGTGCCAGCAGTTACACCGCGGTTGTAGACGGAAACACCATATATTTT.

Here the CDR3 reads CASSSGLVTQYF. CDR3 coding DNA: TGTGCCAGCAGTTCAGGACTAGTTACGCAGTATTTT. The rearrangement joins TRBV28 to TRBJ2-3; TRBD2 agrees at 7 bases. With 4 bases clipped from V and 8 bases from J, the junction kept 3 bases outside the gene matches. This CDR3 comprises 12 residues. Per germline, CDR1 MDHEN and CDR2 SYDVKM. The variable domain in full, with the rest retrieved from reference TRBV28 and TRBJ2-3, is DVKVTQSSRYLVKRTGEKVFLECVQDMDHENMFWYRQDPGLGLRLIYFSYDVKMKEKGDIPEGYSVSREKKERFSLILESASTNQTSMYLCASSSGLVTQYFGPGTRLTVL.

The genes are TRBV29-1 and TRBJ2-7, with 10 bases matching TRBD1. Per germline, CDR1 SQVTM and CDR2 ANQGSEA. The V gene end was trimmed by 4 bases and the J gene end by 3 bases; junction bases not matched to a gene: 9. This CDR3 contains 15 residues. CDR3 protein: CSVGWGGTGVYEQYF. CDR3 bases: TGCAGCGTTGGTTGGGGAGGGACAGGGGTCTACGAGCAGTACTTC.

This clone was seen once. The rearrangement joins TRBV21-1 to TRBJ2-5; TRBD2 was called by the table and not checked on the DNA. TRBV21-1 is termed a pseudogene. The CDR3 extends over 15 amino acids. The CDR3 spells CATASGRGYQETQYF. The CDR3 bases are TGTGCCACCGCTAGCGGGAGGGGGTACCAAGAGACCCAGTACTTC.

The V gene is TRBV20-1, the J gene TRBJ1-5; perhaps TRBD1 as D (6 bases). The germline V gene has CDR1 DFQATT and CDR2 SNEGSKA (reference sequence). The CDR3 contains 14 residues. Trimming stripped 3 bases from V and 10 bases from J, with 19 bases between. In DNA form, the CDR3 reads TGCAGTGCTAGTTCTCAGGGGTCGGTATTACCCCAGCATTTT. Protein product: CSASSQGSVLPQHF.

The chain has TRBV5-4 and TRBJ2-5; D is possibly TRBD1 (6 bases). CDR3 length: 13 amino acids. CDR1 is SGHNT, CDR2 YYREEE, per germline (reference sequence). Trimming left V 5 bases short and J 5 bases short, with 13 bases between. The CDR3 coding sequence is TGTGCCAGCAGTTTCGACAGGCGGGAGACCCAGTACTTC. Translated, it gives CASSFDRRETQYF.

The chain combines TRBV6-1 with TRBJ2-3, with a possible D match to TRBD2 (6 bases). The germline V gene encodes CDR1 MNHNS and CDR2 SASEGT. The CDR3 contains 14 residues. With 3 bases removed from V and 4 bases from J, the gap between germline ends came to 11 bases. As DNA, the CDR3 is TGTGCCAGCAGTGAGCGGGACCCCCCAGATACGCAGTATTTT. This translates into CASSERDPPDTQYF.

The chain couples TRBV2 to TRBJ2-1, with D possibly TRBD2 on 5 matching bases. The CDR3 has 14 residues. Per the germline V gene, CDR1 is SNHLY and CDR2 is FYNNEI. V gave up 8 bases and J gave up 10 bases, with 21 bases separating them. CDR3 nucleotide sequence: TGTGCCAGCGCACTAAACCGGGGTGCCCCCGAGCAGTTCTTC. The encoded protein is CASALNRGAPEQFF. The full variable domain, rest sourced from reference TRBV2 and TRBJ2-1, is EPEVTQTPSHQVTQMGQEVILRCVPISNHLYFYWYRQILGQKVEFLVSFYNNEISEKSEIFDDQFSVERPDGSNFTLKIRSTKLEDSAMYFCASALNRGAPEQFFGPGTRLTVL.

The chain employs TRBV5-5 and TRBJ2-3, with 7 bases fitting TRBD2. The CDR3 has 16 residues. The V segment lost 0 bases and the J segment 3 bases; nucleotides outside the gene matches: 7. CDR1 and CDR2 (germline): SGHKS, YYEKEE (reference sequence). In nucleotides, the CDR3 is TGTGCCAGCAGCTTGGGAGCAAACGGGGGGACAGATACGCAGTATTTT. Translated: CASSLGANGGTDTQYF.

The chain links TRBV5-1 to TRBJ1-6; no clear D. The length of the CDR3 is 18 residues. Trimming cost V 4 bases and J 4 bases, with 21 bases left between them. The germline CDR1 and CDR2 sequences are SGHRS and YFSETQ. The CDR3 loop is CASSPGGVTGGYNSPLHF. DNA for the CDR3: TGCGCCAGCAGCCCGGGTGGGGTTACGGGAGGATATAATTCACCCCTCCACTTT.

The chain uses TRBV6-5 and TRBJ1-5; D perhaps matches TRBD1 (5 bases). The CDR3 extends over 13 amino acids. Per the germline V gene, CDR1 is MNHEY and CDR2 is SVGAGI. Trimming removed 8 bases at V and 6 bases at J, with 14 bases between. CDR3 protein: CASAQGVVQPQHF. The CDR3 bases are TGTGCCAGCGCCCAAGGGGTAGTTCAGCCCCAGCATTTT.

This clone was recorded once. The chain has TRBV18 and TRBJ2-1, with TRBD2 matching over 11 bases. CDR3 length equals 15 residues. Unmatched junction bases numbered 4, after V lost 2 bases and J lost 7 bases. Germline V CDR1 and CDR2: KGHSH, LQKENI. The CDR3 reads CASSPSLAGENEQFF. The DNA of the CDR3 is TGTGCCAGCTCACCATCACTAGCGGGGGAAAATGAGCAGTTCTTC.

The CDR3 nucleotides are TGTGCCAGCTCACCCTGGAGATCGCAGAACACTGAAGCTTTCTTT. Translated, it gives CASSPWRSQNTEAFF. This chain joins TRBV18 and TRBJ1-1; D unresolved. Trimming shortened V by 3 bases and J by 1 base, and 12 bases separated the two germline ends. The germline V gene has CDR1 KGHSH and CDR2 LQKENI. This CDR3 is 15 amino acids long.

This clone was observed a few times. The V gene is TRBV3-1 (or the pseudogene TRBV3-2), the J gene TRBJ1-2; no reliable D call. The CDR3 runs 14 residues. Germline-derived CDR1 and CDR2 are LGHDT and YNNKEL (reference sequence). The ends were cut back, 1 base at V and 0 bases at J, with 6 bases in the middle. CDR3 in DNA: TGTGCCAGCAGCCAAGTTTCTCCTAACTATGGCTACACCTTC. Its protein product is CASSQVSPNYGYTF.

The chain combines TRBV5-1 with TRBJ2-1; D may be TRBD2 (7 bases). V dropped 4 bases and J dropped 4 bases, with 21 bases sitting between them. CDR3 length: 17 residues. The germline V gene encodes CDR1 SGHRS and CDR2 YFSETQ. The CDR3 sequence: CASSKEASGTTYNEQFF. The CDR3 DNA reads TGCGCCAGCAGCAAAGAAGCCAGCGGGACAACGTACAATGAGCAGTTCTTC.

The chain has TRBV5-8 and TRBJ2-3; 9 nucleotides line up with TRBD2. V trimming: 5 bases; J trimming: 0 bases; junction bases outside the gene matches: 16. The CDR3 has 19 residues. Per germline, CDR1 SGHTS and CDR2 YDEGEE. CDR3 sequence: CASSTGRGGGALSTDTQYF. DNA of the CDR3: TGTGCCAGCAGTACGGGGCGTGGCGGGGGGGCGCTGAGCACAGATACGCAGTATTTT.

V gene TRBV7-8 combines with J gene TRBJ1-6; possible D gene TRBD1, 6 bases. Between the trimmed V and J ends, which lost 1 base and 7 bases, there was a span of 14 bases. Germline V gene sequence: CDR1 SGHVS, CDR2 FQNEAQ. The CDR3 consists of 16 residues. CDR3 coding DNA: TGTGCCAGCAGCTTAGGAAGGACAGCGCGAAATTCACCCCTCCACTTT. It specifies CASSLGRTARNSPLHF.

The chain links TRBV11-2 to TRBJ2-7; D is ambiguous. Deletions cut 0 bases from V and 3 bases from J, with 6 bases between. The CDR3 runs to 13 residues. CDR1 is SGHAT and CDR2 is FQNNGV in the germline V gene. CDR3 sequence reads: CASSLDPGYEQYF. The CDR3 region has the DNA TGTGCCAGCAGCTTAGACCCCGGCTACGAGCAGTACTTC.

The J gene is TRBJ1-2, the V gene TRBV9; a possible D gene is TRBD1 (5 bases). Germline V gives CDR1 SGDLS, CDR2 YYNGEE. The germline V and J ends were trimmed by 3 bases and 5 bases, with 20 bases remaining between them. The CDR3 loop spans 16 amino acids. The CDR3 DNA is TGTGCCAGCAGCGGCCCCCGACGGGGGGGACCATATGGCTACACCTTC. Translated, it gives CASSGPRRGGPYGYTF.

About this clone itself: One junction end does not reproduce the germline sequence, and a read error may be involved. The identical CDR3 is also encoded by other nucleotide sequences in the sample. The chain combines TRBV3-1 (or the pseudogene TRBV3-2) with TRBJ1-2; maybe TRBD1 (5 bases). CDR1 and CDR2 (germline): LGHDT, YNNKEL (reference sequence). The CDR3 is 14 residues long. In DNA, the CDR3 is TGTGCCAGCAGCCAAGTGGGGGGAGTAAATGGCTACACTTTC. Amino acid sequence: CASSQVGGVNGYTF.

This clone was seen more than once but under ten times. Here the CDR3 DNA reads TGCGCCAGCAGCTTGGGGAGGACTAGCGGGGCCTACAATGAGCAGTTCTTC. Translated: CASSLGRTSGAYNEQFF. The chain links TRBV5-1 to TRBJ2-1; 12 bases fit TRBD2. V shed 0 bases, J shed 2 bases, and the junction held 3 bases outside the gene matches. The V gene's germline CDR1 is SGHRS and CDR2 YFSETQ. The CDR3 totals 17 residues.